The rows below give T cell receptor beta chains drawn from one sample of a study of blood T cells in healthy people across ages. TCRdb passed the 5' RACE reads through MiXCR, listing each CDR3 protein once. The sample holds roughly 830,000 distinct CDR3 sequences, approximately 59% seen once. What was sequenced was blood. The receptor set was obtained from a man aged 25-40 years in good health. Both conserved end residues are part of each CDR3. D genes are given only for firm matches. A row's size may be missing; if present it is once, few, many or a size class.

V gene,J gene,D gene,clone size,CDR3 protein,CDR3 DNA
TRBV10-3,TRBJ2-7,NA,NA,CAISESNHRDYEQYF,TGTGCCATCAGTGAGTCGAATCATAGGGACTACGAGCAGTACTTC
TRBV5-1,TRBJ2-7,TRBD1,few,CASSPTGAVSYEQYF,TGCGCCAGCAGCCCGACAGGGGCTGTCTCCTACGAGCAGTACTTC
TRBV2,TRBJ2-3,NA,NA,CASSVGRMFKDTQYF,TGTGCCAGCAGTGTTGGCCGGATGTTCAAAGATACGCAGTATTTT
TRBV24-1,TRBJ2-1,NA,NA,CATSDSPLFNEQFF,TGTGCCACCAGTGATTCCCCACTTTTCAATGAGCAGTTCTTC
TRBV7-9,TRBJ2-5,TRBD1,NA,CASSRTPGQGKGETQYF,TGTGCCAGCAGCCGTACACCGGGACAGGGGAAGGGAGAGACCCAGTACTTC
TRBV20-1,TRBJ2-1,TRBD1,NA,CSATPGQGYNEQFF,TGCAGTGCTACTCCGGGACAGGGTTACAATGAGCAGTTCTTC
TRBV4-3,TRBJ2-3,NA,NA,CASSQDPDWGTDTQYF,TGCGCCAGCAGCCAAGACCCGGACTGGGGGACAGATACGCAGTATTTT
TRBV29-1,TRBJ2-5,NA,NA,CSVRTSEWETQYF,TGCAGCGTGAGAACATCTGAGTGGGAGACCCAGTACTTC
TRBV28,TRBJ2-7,TRBD1,few,CASRPLTGAYEQYF,TGTGCCAGCAGACCCTTGACAGGGGCCTACGAGCAGTACTTC
TRBV29-1,TRBJ2-3,NA,NA,CSDPPSGKNTDTQYF,TGCAGCGACCCCCCGTCGGGCAAAAACACAGATACGCAGTATTTT
TRBV7-9,TRBJ2-1,NA,NA,CASIAGAVNEQFF,TGTGCCAGCATCGCAGGGGCAGTCAATGAGCAGTTCTTC
TRBV9,TRBJ2-7,TRBD1,NA,CASSAPGQDPYEQYF,TGTGCCAGCAGCGCCCCGGGACAGGATCCCTACGAGCAGTACTTC
TRBV7-2,TRBJ2-7,TRBD1,NA,CASRGVDRVLEQYF,TGTGCCAGCAGGGGGGTTGACAGGGTTCTCGAGCAGTACTTC
TRBV3-1,TRBJ2-1,TRBD1,NA,CASSPDREVNEQFF,TGTGCCAGCAGTCCGGACAGGGAGGTCAATGAGCAGTTCTTC
TRBV4-3,TRBJ1-5,NA,NA,CASSHYDQPQHF,TGCGCCAGCAGCCACTATGATCAGCCCCAGCATTTT
TRBV30,TRBJ1-2,NA,NA,CAWSGPAGYTF,TGTGCCTGGAGTGGGCCCGCTGGCTACACCTTC
TRBV20-1,TRBJ2-1,NA,few,CSARVINNEQFF,TGCAGTGCTAGAGTTATCAACAATGAGCAGTTCTTC
TRBV6-1,TRBJ1-5,NA,few,CASSPPRGSDRGPQHF,TGTGCCAGCAGTCCACCTAGGGGGTCCGACAGAGGGCCCCAGCATTTT
TRBV4-3,TRBJ2-5,TRBD2,NA,CASSPSGGALGETQYF,TGCGCCAGCAGTCCTAGCGGGGGGGCCTTGGGAGAGACCCAGTACTTC
TRBV12-3/TRBV12-4,TRBJ2-5,NA,few,CASSLPSEGQETQYF,TGTGCCAGCAGTTTACCCTCGGAGGGGCAAGAGACCCAGTACTTC
TRBV29-1,TRBJ2-7,NA,NA,CSGETGRLREQYF,TGCAGTGGTGAGACGGGGAGGCTAAGGGAGCAGTACTTC
TRBV6-1,TRBJ2-5,NA,NA,CASSGTLLGETQYF,TGTGCCAGCAGTGGCACATTATTAGGAGAGACCCAGTACTTC
TRBV7-9,TRBJ1-4,NA,few,CASSLGPEKLFF,TGTGCCAGCAGCTTAGGCCCTGAAAAACTGTTTTTT
TRBV5-1,TRBJ2-7,NA,NA,CASSFPSTNPTGSYEQYF,TGCGCCAGCAGCTTTCCTTCGACAAACCCCACTGGGTCCTACGAGCAGTACTTC
TRBV4-2,TRBJ2-7,NA,NA,CASSQYPGTYEQYF,TGTGCCAGCAGCCAATACCCCGGGACCTACGAGCAGTACTTC
TRBV20-1,TRBJ2-1,TRBD2,NA,CSAREIRGGTYNEQFF,TGCAGTGCTAGAGAGATTCGGGGGGGAACCTACAATGAGCAGTTCTTC
TRBV29-1,TRBJ1-2,TRBD1,NA,CSVDRTGESGYTF,TGCAGCGTTGACCGGACAGGGGAAAGTGGCTACACCTTC
TRBV6-1,TRBJ2-7,TRBD1,NA,CAGQGVFYEQYF,TGTGCCGGCCAGGGGGTGTTCTACGAGCAGTACTTC
TRBV28,TRBJ2-7,NA,NA,CASSFVPGNYEQYF,TGTGCCAGCAGTTTTGTCCCAGGGAACTACGAGCAGTACTTC
TRBV9,TRBJ1-1,NA,once,CASSVDGLTEAFF,TGTGCCAGCAGCGTAGACGGGTTGACTGAAGCTTTCTTT
TRBV7-9,TRBJ2-1,NA,few,CASSLSATGGAYNEQFF,TGTGCCAGCAGCTTAAGTGCCACGGGCGGGGCCTACAATGAGCAGTTCTTC
TRBV4-3,TRBJ2-1,TRBD2,NA,CASSRSPSGGANEQFF,TGCGCCAGCAGCCGATCCCCTAGCGGGGGGGCCAATGAGCAGTTCTTC
TRBV7-9,TRBJ2-7,NA,few,CASSIGTYEQYF,TGTGCCAGCAGCATCGGGACCTACGAGCAGTACTTC
TRBV6-6,TRBJ1-2,NA,NA,CASSYSGRNYGYTF,TGTGCCAGCAGTTACAGTGGGAGGAACTATGGCTACACCTTC
TRBV15,TRBJ2-1,TRBD1,few,CATSSDRGAYNEQFF,TGTGCCACCAGCAGTGACAGGGGCGCTTACAATGAGCAGTTCTTC
TRBV27,TRBJ1-2,NA,once,CASSSSGPGYGYTF,TGTGCCAGCAGTTCCTCAGGGCCAGGGTATGGCTACACCTTC
TRBV27,TRBJ2-1,TRBD1,NA,CASSPGQVFYEQFF,TGTGCCAGCAGTCCGGGACAGGTCTTTTATGAGCAGTTCTTC
TRBV10-3,TRBJ2-3,NA,NA,CATMKRTGDTQYF,TGTGCCACGATGAAGCGGACCGGGGATACGCAGTATTTT
TRBV5-1,TRBJ2-3,NA,NA,CASSIREVTGTQYF,TGCGCCAGCAGTATCAGGGAAGTGACAGGTACGCAGTATTTT